This T cell receptor (beta chain) emerged from a study of response to subunit inactivated influenza vaccine. Study conclusions and caveats: Every seasonal influenza vaccination brings in few new T cells, the authors suggested.

This clonotype occurred a few times. The antigen is not known. TCRdb independently ran MiXCR on the RT-PCR reads; one entry per CDR3 protein. The sample yields about 650,000 distinct CDR3 sequences, 15% to 19% seen once. CDR1 and CDR2 (germline): LNHDA, SQIVND (reference sequence). The CDR3 covers 15 residues. Losses at the gene ends were 2 bases for V and 1 base for J; bases not matched to a gene: 0. The gene calls are TRBV19 and TRBJ2-3; 10 bases map to TRBD2. The TCR comes from a man aged 50 to 60 who received an inactivated influenza vaccine. Sequences were derived from PBMCs from blood, sampled 12 days after vaccination. The CDR3 bases are TGTGCCAGTAGTATACTAGCGGGAGGCACAGATACGCAGTATTTT. Its translation: CASSILAGGTDTQYF.